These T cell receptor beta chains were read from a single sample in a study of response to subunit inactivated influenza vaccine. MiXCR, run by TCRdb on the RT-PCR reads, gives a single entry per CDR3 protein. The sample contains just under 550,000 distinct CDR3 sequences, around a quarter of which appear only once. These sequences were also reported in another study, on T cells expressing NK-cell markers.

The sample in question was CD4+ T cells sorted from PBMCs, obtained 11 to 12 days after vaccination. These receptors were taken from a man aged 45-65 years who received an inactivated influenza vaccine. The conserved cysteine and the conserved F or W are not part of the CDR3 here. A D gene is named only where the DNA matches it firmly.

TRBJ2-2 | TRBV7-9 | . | ASSLSGTGELF
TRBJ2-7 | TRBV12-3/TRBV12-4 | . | ASSPVRGGPTVQY
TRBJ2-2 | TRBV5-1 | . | ASSFLIQGPTGELF
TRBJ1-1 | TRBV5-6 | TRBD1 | ASSFGTGITEAF
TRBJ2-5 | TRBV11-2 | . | ASSRWAIQETQY
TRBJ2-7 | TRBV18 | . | ASSLYSIGRNEQY
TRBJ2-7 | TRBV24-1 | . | ATSAPGQYEQY
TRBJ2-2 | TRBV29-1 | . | SVDFGGELF
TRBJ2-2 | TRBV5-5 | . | ASSRDGEGDLF
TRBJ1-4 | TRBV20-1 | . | SAPRFATNEKLF
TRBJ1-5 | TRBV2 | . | ASSPLAVSYSNQPQH
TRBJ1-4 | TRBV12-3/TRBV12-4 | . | ASSRGQSATNEKLF
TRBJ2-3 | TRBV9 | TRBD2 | ASSVFPSGSNTDTQY
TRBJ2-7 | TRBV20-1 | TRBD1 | SAGDRGYGYEQY
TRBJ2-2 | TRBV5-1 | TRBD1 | ASSLFGTGPNTGELF
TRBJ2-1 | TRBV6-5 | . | ASSYGPSSYNEQF
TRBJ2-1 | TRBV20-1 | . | SASRDDEQF
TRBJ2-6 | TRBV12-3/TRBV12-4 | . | ASMRGAGTSGANVLT
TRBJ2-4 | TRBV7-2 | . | ASSLIPKDLNIQY
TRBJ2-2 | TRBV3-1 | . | ASSHIGRVSTGELF
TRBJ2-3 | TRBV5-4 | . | ASSRRADTQY
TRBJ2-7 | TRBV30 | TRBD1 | AWSLQGYEQY
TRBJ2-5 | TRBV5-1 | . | ASSLVLVGGETQY
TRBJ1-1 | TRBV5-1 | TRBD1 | ASSRSTGDDATEAF
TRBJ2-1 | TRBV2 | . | ASIARGAFR
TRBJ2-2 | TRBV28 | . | ASSSALVPRNTGELF
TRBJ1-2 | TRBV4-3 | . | ASSQDWLTLTGLGNYGYT
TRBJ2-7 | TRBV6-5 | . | ASSYWRDYEQY
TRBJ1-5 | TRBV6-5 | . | ASSYSADQPQH
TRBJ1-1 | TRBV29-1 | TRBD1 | SVDRTGGGTEAF
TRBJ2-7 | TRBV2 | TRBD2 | ATYLAQRGPLRTYEQY
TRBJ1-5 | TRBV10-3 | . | AIRGGNQPQH
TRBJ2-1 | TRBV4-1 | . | ASSQVAPGPPGPNEQF
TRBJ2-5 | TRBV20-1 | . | SARDLRAFQETQY
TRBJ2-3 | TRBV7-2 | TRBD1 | ASRKTGGASTDTQY
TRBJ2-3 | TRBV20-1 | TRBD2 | SASGTSGRSGGPDTQY
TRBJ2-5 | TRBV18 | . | ASSPDQETQY
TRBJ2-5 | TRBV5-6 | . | ASSLNFRVRLETQY
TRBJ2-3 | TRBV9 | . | ASSVGEGVTDTQY
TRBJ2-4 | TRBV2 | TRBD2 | ASHPSGSLAKNIQY
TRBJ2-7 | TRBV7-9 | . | ASSMDNGGQY
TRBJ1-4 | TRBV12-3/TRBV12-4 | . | ASSFRGLNEKLF
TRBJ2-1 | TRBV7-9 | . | ASSLVGPTEQF
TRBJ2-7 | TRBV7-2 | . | ASSRMGLNYEQY
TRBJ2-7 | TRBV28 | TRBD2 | ASSARPRLAGFLYEQY
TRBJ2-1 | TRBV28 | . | ASSPRRGGLNGVYNEQF
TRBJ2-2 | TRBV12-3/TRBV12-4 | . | ASTETGPGELF
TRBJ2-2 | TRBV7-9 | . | ASTLQFPSDTGELF
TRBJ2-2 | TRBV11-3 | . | ASSLRGPPNTGELF